This T cell receptor (beta chain) was captured in a study of blood T cell repertoires in COVID-19. Study context: The United States, Italy and Spain supplied acute and convalescent COVID-19 samples. PBMCs, B-cell-depleted T cells, or T cells were the source of the cDNA or gDNA that made up the material.

The CDR3 spans 15 residues. Per germline, CDR1 MDHEN and CDR2 SYDVKM. The V gene lost 3 bases and the J gene lost 0 bases, with 9 bases spanning the gap. Recovered participants had two consecutive negative NP/OP PCR tests, healthcare professional clearance, or symptom resolution. In its sample, this clone was seen once. How the authors handled the data: Estimated nucleated cell counts came from reference gene primer amplification. Some clones are missing from TCRdb's copy, which holds only in-frame ones; the method was immunoSEQ multiplex PCR. The DNA gave D and trimming, while V, J and clone size come from that table. The sample carries a few hundred thousand clones, roughly 84% recorded once.

The chain uses TRBV28 and TRBJ1-3; D possibly corresponds to TRBD1 (5 bases). The sequence came from a woman aged 25 to 39 who had recovered from COVID-19. Material: PBMCs or T cells enriched from blood (not recorded which). CDR3 residues: CASSFPDISGNTIYF. The CDR3 DNA is TGTGCCAGCAGTTTCCCGGACATCTCTGGAAACACCATATATTTT.